The clone carrying this T cell receptor (beta chain) has ten or more counts. Its antigen is undetermined. Moderately to severely active ophthalmopathy under 3 months, CAS at least 3, NOSPECS at least 4. The PBMC fraction was derived from about 9.2 ml of fresh peripheral blood. Investigators amplified TCR beta CDR3 regions from RNA transcripts. After a first-round RT-PCR with HTBI primers, a second-round multiplex PCR was run. TCRdb used MiXCR to reprocess the multiplex PCR reads, holding one entry per CDR3 protein. Among about 480,000 distinct CDR3 sequences listed, around an eighth were seen once. The data were obtained in a study of Graves' ophthalmopathy and Graves' hyperthyroidism. V shed 2 bases and J shed 7 bases, with 9 bases lying between them. Germline V gives CDR1 SGHRS, CDR2 YFSETQ. CDR3 length equals 12 residues. Broader study findings: Blood also harbored most expanded thyroid clonotypes above 0.001 frequency.

The chain couples TRBV5-1 to TRBJ1-1; D is uncertain. Sequenced: blood. This clonotype originated in a woman under 40 with Graves' ophthalmopathy. CDR3 nucleotide sequence: TGCGCCAGCAGCTTTTCGGAGGGTGAAGCTTTCTTT. Protein product: CASSFSEGEAFF.